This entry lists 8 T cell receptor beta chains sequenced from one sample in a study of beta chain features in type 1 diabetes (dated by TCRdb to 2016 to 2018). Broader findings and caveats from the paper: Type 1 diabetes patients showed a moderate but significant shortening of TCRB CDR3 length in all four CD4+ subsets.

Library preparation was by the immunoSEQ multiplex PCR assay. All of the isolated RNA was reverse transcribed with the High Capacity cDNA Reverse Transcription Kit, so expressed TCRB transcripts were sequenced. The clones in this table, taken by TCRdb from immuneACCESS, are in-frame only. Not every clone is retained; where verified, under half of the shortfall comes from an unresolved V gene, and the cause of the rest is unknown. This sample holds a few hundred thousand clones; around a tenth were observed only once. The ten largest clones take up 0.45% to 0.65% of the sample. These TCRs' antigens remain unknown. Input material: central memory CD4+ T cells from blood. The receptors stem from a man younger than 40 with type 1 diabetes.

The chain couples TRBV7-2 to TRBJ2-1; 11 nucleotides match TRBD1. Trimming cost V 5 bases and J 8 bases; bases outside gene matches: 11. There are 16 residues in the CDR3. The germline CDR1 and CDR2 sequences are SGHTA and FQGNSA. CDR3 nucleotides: TGTGCCAGCAGCGGCACCCGGACAGGGGGCTATCATGAGCAGTTCTTC. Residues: CASSGTRTGGYHEQFF. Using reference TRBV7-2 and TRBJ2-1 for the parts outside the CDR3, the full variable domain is GAGVSQSPSNKVTEKGKDVELRCDPISGHTALYWYRQSLGQGLEFLIYFQGNSAPDKSGLPSDRFSAERTGGSVSTLTIQRTQQEDSAVYLCASSGTRTGGYHEQFFGPGTRLTVL.

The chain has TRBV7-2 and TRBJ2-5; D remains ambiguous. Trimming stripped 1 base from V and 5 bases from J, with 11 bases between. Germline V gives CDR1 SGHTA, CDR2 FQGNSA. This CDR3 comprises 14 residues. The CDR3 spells CASSLVVGAETQYF. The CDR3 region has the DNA TGTGCCAGCAGCTTAGTAGTGGGCGCGGAGACCCAGTACTTC. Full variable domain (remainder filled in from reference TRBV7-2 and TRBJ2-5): GAGVSQSPSNKVTEKGKDVELRCDPISGHTALYWYRQSLGQGLEFLIYFQGNSAPDKSGLPSDRFSAERTGGSVSTLTIQRTQQEDSAVYLCASSLVVGAETQYFGPGTRLLVL.

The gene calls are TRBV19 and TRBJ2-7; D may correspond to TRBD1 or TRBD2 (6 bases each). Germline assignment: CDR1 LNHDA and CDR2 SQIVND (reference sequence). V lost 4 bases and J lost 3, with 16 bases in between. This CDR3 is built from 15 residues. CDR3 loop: CASSSSGARIYEQYF. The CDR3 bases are TGTGCCAGTAGTAGTTCGGGGGCCAGGATCTACGAGCAGTACTTC.

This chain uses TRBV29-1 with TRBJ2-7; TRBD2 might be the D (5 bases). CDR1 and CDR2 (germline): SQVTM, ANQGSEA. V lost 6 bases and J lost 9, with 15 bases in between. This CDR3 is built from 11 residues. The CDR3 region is CSVPDSRGQYF. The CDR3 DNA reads TGCAGCGTCCCAGACTCCCGGGGGCAGTACTTC.

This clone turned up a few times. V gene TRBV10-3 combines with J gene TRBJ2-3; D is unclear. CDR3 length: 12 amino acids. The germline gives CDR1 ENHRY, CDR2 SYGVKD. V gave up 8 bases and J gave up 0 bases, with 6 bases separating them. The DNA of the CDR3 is TGTGCCATCTCGGTTAGCACAGATACGCAGTATTTT. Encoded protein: CAISVSTDTQYF.

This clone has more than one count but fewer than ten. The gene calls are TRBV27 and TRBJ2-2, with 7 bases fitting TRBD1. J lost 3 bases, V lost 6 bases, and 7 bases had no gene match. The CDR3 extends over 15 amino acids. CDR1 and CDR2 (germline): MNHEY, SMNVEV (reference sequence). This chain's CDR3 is CASRDGTDDTGELFF. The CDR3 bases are TGTGCCAGCAGAGATGGGACAGACGACACCGGGGAGCTGTTTTTT.

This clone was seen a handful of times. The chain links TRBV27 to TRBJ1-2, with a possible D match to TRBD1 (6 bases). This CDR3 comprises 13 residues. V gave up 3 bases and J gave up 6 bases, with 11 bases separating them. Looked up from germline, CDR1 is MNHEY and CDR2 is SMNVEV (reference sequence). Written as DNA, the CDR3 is TGTGCCAGCAGTTTGCAGGGGCTCGATGGCTACACCTTC. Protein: CASSLQGLDGYTF.

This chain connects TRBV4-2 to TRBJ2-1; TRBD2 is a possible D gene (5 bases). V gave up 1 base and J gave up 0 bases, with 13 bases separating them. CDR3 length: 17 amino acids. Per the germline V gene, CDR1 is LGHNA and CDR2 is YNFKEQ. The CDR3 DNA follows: TGTGCCAGCAGCCAAGTGAGTGCGGGTAACTCCTACAATGAGCAGTTCTTC. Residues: CASSQVSAGNSYNEQFF.